This T cell receptor (beta chain) came from a study of control samples from healthy donors and cancer patients. The assay was immunoSEQ multiplex PCR, and TCRdb's table has in-frame clones only and misses some. The sample lists about 120,000 clones; over 75% were seen once. Germline CDR1 and CDR2: SGHAT and FQNNGV. V lost 6 bases, J lost 7 bases, and 15 bases lay in between. The CDR3 spans 13 residues. V and J are TRBV11-2 and TRBJ1-2; a possible D gene is TRBD1 (5 bases). Sequencing input: blood. The source is a man aged 40-49 years in good health. CDR3 coding DNA: TGTGCCAGCAGAGGACTTTGGGGGGGTGGCTACACCTTC. This gives the protein CASRGLWGGGYTF.